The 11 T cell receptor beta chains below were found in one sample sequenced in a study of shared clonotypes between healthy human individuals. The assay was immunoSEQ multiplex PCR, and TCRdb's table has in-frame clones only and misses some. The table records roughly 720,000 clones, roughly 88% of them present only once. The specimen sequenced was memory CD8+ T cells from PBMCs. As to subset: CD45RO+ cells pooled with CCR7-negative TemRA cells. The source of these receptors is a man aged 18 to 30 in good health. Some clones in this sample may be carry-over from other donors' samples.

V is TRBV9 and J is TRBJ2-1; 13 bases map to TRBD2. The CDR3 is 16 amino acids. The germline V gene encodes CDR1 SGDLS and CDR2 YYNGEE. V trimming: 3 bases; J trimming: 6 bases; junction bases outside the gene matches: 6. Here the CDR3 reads CASSEDGTSGANEQFF. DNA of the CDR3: TGTGCCAGCAGCGAGGACGGGACTAGCGGGGCCAATGAGCAGTTCTTC. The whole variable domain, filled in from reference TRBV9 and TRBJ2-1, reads DSGVTQTPKHLITATGQRVTLRCSPRSGDLSVYWYQQSLDQGLQFLIQYYNGEERAKGNILERFSAQQFPDLHSELNLSSLELGDSALYFCASSEDGTSGANEQFFGPGTRLTVL.

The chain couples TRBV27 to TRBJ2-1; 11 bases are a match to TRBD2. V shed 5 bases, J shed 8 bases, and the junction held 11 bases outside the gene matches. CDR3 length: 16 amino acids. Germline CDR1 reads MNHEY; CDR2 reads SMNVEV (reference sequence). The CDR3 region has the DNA TGTGCCAGCAGTCGTACTAGCGGGAGTGATGAGGATGAGCAGTTCTTC. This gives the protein CASSRTSGSDEDEQFF.

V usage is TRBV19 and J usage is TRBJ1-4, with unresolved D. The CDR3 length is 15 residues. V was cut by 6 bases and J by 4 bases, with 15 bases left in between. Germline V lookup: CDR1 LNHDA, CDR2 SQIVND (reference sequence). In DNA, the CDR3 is TGTGCCAGTAGCACCGACCGGTCCTTTAATGAAAAACTGTTTTTT. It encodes CASSTDRSFNEKLFF.

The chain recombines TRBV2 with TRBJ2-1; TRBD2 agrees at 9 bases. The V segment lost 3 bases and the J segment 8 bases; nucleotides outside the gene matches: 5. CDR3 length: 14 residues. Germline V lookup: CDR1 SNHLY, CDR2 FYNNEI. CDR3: CASSDLAGADEQFF. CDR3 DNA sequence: TGTGCCAGCAGTGATTTAGCGGGAGCCGATGAGCAGTTCTTC. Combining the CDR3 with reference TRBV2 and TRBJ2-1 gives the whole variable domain EPEVTQTPSHQVTQMGQEVILRCVPISNHLYFYWYRQILGQKVEFLVSFYNNEISEKSEIFDDQFSVERPDGSNFTLKIRSTKLEDSAMYFCASSDLAGADEQFFGPGTRLTVL.

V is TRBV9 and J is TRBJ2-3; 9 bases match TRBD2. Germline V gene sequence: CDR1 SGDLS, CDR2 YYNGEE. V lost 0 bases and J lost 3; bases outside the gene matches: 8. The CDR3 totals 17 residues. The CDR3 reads CASSVAGTSSVTDTQYF. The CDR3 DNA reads TGTGCCAGCAGCGTAGCTGGGACTAGCTCGGTGACAGATACGCAGTATTTT.

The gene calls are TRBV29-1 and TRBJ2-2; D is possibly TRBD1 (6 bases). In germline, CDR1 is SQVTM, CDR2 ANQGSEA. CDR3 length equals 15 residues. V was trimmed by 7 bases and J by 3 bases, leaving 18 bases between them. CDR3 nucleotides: TGCAGCGAGACCGCAACAGGGTCGGACACCGGGGAGCTGTTTTTT. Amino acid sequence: CSETATGSDTGELFF.

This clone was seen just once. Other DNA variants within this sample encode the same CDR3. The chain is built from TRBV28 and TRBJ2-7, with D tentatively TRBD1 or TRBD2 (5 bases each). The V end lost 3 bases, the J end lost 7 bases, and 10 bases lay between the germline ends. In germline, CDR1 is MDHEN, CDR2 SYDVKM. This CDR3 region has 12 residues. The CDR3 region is CASSFRDDEQYF. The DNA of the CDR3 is TGTGCCAGCAGTTTCCGGGACGATGAGCAGTACTTC.

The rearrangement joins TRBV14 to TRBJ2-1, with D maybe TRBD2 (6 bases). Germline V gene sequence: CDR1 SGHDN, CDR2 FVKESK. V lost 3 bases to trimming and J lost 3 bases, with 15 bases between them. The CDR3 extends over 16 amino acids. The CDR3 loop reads CASSHTTGTYYNEQFF. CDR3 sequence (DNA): TGTGCCAGCAGCCACACAACCGGGACTTACTACAATGAGCAGTTCTTC.

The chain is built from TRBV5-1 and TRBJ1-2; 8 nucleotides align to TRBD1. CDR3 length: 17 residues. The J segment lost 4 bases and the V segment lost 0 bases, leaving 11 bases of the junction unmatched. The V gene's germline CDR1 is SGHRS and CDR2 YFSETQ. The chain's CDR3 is CASSLVPGGGGPYGYTF. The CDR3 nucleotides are TGCGCCAGCAGCTTGGTTCCAGGGGGCGGTGGACCCTATGGCTACACCTTC.

The CDR3 coding sequence is TGTGCCAGCAGCACGAGACTAGCGGGAGGGCCCTCCGGGGAGCTGTTTTTT. The encoded protein is CASSTRLAGGPSGELFF. The chain uses TRBV9 and TRBJ2-2, with 14 bases that match TRBD2. CDR3 length equals 17 residues. V shed 4 bases, J shed 6 bases, and the junction held 8 bases outside the gene matches. Looked up from germline, CDR1 is SGDLS and CDR2 is YYNGEE.

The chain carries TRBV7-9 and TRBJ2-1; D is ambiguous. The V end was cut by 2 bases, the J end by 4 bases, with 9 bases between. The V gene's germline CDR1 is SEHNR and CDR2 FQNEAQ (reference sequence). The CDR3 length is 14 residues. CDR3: CASSLLREYNEQFF. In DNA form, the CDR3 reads TGTGCCAGCAGCTTACTACGTGAATACAATGAGCAGTTCTTC.